The sequence of this T cell receptor (beta chain) was determined in a study of blood T cell repertoires in COVID-19. About the study: Acute and convalescent COVID-19 samples came from the United States, Italy and Spain. T cells, B-cell-depleted T cells, or PBMCs supplied cDNA or gDNA.

Only in-frame clones appear in the TCRdb table, and some are missing; sequencing was by immunoSEQ multiplex PCR. The data show roughly 230,000 clones, with 90% seen just once and 2% to 2.5% held by the top ten. Trimming took 3 bases from V and 3 from J, leaving 11 bases between them. CDR1 is DFQATT and CDR2 is SNEGSKA in the germline V gene (reference sequence). This CDR3 is 13 amino acids long. The sequencing sample was made of peripheral blood. The TCR sequence derives from a woman aged 55-70 years with COVID-19, enrolled during active disease. V gene TRBV20-1 combines with J gene TRBJ1-1; a possible D gene is TRBD1 (5 bases). CDR3 bases: TGCAGTGCTAGTTCGACAGCCGACACTGAAGCTTTCTTT. Protein sequence: CSASSTADTEAFF.